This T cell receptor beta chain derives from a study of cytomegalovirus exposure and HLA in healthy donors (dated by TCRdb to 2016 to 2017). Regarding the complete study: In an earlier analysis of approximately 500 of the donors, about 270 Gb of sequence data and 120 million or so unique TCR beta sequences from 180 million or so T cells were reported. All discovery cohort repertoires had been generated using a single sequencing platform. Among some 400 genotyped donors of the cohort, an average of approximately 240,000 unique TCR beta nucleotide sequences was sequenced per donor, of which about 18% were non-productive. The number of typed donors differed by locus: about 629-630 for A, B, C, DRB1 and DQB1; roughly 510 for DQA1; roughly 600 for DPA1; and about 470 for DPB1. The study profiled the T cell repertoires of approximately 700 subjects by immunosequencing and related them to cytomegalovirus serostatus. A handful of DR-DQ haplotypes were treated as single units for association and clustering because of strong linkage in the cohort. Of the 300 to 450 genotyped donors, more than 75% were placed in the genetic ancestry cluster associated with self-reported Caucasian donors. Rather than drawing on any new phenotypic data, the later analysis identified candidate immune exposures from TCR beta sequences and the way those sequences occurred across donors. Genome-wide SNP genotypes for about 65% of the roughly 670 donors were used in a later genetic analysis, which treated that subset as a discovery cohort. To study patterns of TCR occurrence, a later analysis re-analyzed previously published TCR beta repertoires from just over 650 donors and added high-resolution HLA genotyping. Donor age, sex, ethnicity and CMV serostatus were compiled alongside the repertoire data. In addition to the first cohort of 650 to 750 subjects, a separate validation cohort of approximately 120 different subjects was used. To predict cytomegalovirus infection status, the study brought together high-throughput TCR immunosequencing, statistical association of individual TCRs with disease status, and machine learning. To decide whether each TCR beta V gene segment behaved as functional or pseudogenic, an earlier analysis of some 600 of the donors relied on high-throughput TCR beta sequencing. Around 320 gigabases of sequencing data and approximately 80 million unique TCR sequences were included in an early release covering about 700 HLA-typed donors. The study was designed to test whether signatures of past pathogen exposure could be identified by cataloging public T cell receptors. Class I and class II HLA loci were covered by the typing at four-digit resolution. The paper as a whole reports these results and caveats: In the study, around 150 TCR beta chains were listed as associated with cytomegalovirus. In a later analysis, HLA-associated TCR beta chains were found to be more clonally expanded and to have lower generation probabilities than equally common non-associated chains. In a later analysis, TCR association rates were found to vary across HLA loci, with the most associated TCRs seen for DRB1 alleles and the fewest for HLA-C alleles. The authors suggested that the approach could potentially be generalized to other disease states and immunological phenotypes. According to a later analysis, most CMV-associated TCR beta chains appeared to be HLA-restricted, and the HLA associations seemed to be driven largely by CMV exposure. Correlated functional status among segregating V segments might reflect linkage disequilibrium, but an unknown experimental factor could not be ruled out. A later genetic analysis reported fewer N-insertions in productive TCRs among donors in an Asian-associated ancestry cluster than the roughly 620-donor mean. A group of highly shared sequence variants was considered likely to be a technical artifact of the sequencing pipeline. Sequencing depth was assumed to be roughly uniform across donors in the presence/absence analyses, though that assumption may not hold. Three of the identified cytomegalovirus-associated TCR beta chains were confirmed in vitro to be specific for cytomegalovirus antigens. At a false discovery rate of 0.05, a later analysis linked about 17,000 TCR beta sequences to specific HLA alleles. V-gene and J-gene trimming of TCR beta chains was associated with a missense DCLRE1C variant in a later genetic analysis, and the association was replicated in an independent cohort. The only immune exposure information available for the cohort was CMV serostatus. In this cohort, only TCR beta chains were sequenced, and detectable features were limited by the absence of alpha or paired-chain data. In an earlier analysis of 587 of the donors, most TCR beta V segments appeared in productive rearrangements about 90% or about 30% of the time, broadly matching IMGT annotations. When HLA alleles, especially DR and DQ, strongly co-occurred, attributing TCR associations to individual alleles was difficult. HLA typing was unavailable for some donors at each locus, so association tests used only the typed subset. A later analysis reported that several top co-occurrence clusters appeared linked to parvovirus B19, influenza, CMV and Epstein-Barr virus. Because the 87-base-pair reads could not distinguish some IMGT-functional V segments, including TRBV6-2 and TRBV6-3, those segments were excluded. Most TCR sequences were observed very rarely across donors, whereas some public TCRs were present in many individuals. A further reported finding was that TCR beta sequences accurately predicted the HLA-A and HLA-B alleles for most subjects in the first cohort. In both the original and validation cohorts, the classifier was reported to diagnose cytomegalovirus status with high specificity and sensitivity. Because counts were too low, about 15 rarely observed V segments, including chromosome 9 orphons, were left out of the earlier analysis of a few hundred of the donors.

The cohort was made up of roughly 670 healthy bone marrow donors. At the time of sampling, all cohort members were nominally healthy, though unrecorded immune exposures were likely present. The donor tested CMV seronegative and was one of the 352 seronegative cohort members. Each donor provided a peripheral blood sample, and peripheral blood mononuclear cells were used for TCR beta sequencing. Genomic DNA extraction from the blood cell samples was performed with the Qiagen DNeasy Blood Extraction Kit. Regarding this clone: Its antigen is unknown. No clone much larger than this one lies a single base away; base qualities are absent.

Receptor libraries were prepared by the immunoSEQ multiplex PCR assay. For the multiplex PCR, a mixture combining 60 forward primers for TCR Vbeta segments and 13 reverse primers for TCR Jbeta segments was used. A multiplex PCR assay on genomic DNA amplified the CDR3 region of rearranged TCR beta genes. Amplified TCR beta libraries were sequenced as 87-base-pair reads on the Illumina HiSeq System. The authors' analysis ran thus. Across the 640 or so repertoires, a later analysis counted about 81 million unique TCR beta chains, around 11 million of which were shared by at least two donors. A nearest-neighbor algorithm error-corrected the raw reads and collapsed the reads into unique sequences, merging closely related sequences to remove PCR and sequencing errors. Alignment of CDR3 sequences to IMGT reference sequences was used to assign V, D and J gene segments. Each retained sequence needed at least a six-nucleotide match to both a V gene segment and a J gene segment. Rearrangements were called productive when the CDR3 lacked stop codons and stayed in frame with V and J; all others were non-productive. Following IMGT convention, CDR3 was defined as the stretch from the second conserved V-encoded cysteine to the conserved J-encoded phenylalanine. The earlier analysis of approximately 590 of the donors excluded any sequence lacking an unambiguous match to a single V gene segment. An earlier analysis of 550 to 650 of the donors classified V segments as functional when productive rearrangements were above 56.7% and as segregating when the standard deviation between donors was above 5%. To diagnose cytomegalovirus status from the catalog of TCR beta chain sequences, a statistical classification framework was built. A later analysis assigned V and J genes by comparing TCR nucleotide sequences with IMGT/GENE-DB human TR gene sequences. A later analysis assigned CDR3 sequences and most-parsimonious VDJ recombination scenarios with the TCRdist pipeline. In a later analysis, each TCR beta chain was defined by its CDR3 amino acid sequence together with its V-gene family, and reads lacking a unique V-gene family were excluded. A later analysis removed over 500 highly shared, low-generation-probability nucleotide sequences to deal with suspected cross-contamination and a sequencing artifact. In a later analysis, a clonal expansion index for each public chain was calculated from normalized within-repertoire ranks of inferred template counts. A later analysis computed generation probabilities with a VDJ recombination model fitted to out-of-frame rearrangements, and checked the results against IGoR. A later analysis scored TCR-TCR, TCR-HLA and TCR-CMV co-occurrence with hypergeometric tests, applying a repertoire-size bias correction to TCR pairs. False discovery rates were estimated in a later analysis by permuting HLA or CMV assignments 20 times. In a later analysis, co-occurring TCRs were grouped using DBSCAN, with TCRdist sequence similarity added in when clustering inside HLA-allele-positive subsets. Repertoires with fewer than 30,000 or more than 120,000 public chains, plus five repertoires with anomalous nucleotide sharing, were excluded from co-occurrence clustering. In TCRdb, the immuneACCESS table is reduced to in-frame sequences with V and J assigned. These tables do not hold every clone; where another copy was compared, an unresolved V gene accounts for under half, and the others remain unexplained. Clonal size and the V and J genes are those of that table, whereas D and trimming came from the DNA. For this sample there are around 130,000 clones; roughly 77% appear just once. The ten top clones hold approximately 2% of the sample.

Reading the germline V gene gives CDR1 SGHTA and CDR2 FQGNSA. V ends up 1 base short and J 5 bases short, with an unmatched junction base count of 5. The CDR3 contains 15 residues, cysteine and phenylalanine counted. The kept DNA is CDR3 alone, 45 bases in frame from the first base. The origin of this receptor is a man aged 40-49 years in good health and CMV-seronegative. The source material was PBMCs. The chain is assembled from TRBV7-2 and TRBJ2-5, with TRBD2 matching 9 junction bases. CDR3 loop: CASSLVAGGLETQYF. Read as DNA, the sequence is TGTGCCAGCAGCTTAGTGGCGGGGGGGCTTGAGACCCAGTACTTC.